These 27 T cell receptor beta chains were sequenced from one sample in a study of T-cell memory formation after mild COVID-19. TCRdb reprocessed the 5' RACE reads via MiXCR and lists one record per CDR3 protein. The table lists 250,000 to 300,000 distinct CDR3 sequences, around 8% of them singletons. The specimen was PBMCs or a T cell subset sorted from them (not recorded which). The receptor source for this set is a man younger than 35 who had mild COVID-19 (a few samples of this study predate the infection). Cell type and time point are not known.

The chain links TRBV12-3 or TRBV12-4 to TRBJ2-3; D is undetermined. V shed 3 bases and J shed 4 bases, with 8 bases lying between them. The CDR3 totals 13 residues. The CDR3 nucleotides read TGTGCCAGCAGTTTTAGAAACCCAGATACGCAGTATTTT. This gives the protein CASSFRNPDTQYF.

The chain couples TRBV19 to TRBJ1-1; TRBD1 agrees at 8 bases. The J segment lost 6 bases and the V segment lost 4 bases, leaving 4 bases of the junction unmatched. The CDR3 length is 13 residues. Germline loops: CDR1 LNHDA, CDR2 SQIVND (reference sequence). The CDR3 here is CASSRTGNSEAFF. The DNA of the CDR3 is TGTGCCAGTAGTAGGACAGGGAATTCTGAAGCTTTCTTT.

This clonotype has at least ten counts. The gene calls are TRBV9 and TRBJ1-2, with TRBD1 identical over 8 bases. This CDR3 contains 15 residues. Trimming removed 0 bases from V and 7 bases from J; junction bases left unmatched: 8. Germline-derived CDR1 and CDR2 are SGDLS and YYNGEE. CDR3 sequence reads: CASSVEGQGLLGYTF. CDR3 DNA sequence: TGTGCCAGCAGCGTAGAAGGACAGGGCCTCCTTGGCTACACCTTC.

This chain links TRBV7-3 with TRBJ2-2, with D tentatively TRBD2 (7 bases). Between the trimmed V and J ends, which lost 4 bases and 2 bases, there was a span of 14 bases. CDR1 and CDR2 from the germline V gene are SGHTA and FQGTGA. CDR3 size: 16 residues. The CDR3 sequence: CASSSEGGDNTGELFF. The CDR3 bases are TGTGCCAGCAGCTCCGAGGGGGGGGACAACACCGGGGAGCTGTTTTTT. Variable domain in full (rest from reference TRBV7-3 and TRBJ2-2): GAGVSQTPSNKVTEKGKYVELRCDPISGHTALYWYRQSLGQGPEFLIYFQGTGAADDSGLPNDRFFAVRPEGSVSTLKIQRTERGDSAVYLCASSSEGGDNTGELFFGEGSRLTVL.

This clonotype was counted many times. The chain employs TRBV10-3 and TRBJ2-7; a possible D gene is TRBD1 (5 bases). The CDR3 sequence is 14 residues long. The V and J ends lost 2 bases and 3 bases respectively, with 11 bases between them. The germline gives CDR1 ENHRY, CDR2 SYGVKD. Here the CDR3 reads CAISERGLGYEQYV. The CDR3 DNA reads TGTGCCATCAGTGAGAGGGGCCTGGGCTACGAGCAGTACGTC.

The gene calls are TRBV19 and TRBJ2-5; D is ambiguous. Per the germline V gene, CDR1 is LNHDA and CDR2 is SQIVND (reference sequence). Between the trimmed V and J ends, which lost 8 bases and 4 bases, there was a span of 14 bases. This CDR3 is 13 amino acids long. CDR3 nucleotides: TGTGCCAGTGATAGAGAGTTGCGAGAGACCCAGTACTTC. Its translation: CASDRELRETQYF. The full variable domain, its missing parts supplied by reference TRBV19 and TRBJ2-5, is DGGITQSPKYLFRKEGQNVTLSCEQNLNHDAMYWYRQDPGQGLRLIYYSQIVNDFQKGDIAEGYSVSREKKESFPLTVTSAQKNPTAFYLCASDRELRETQYFGPGTRLLVL.

Only a few counts were recorded for this clonotype. This could be a read error, since a much larger clone is one nucleotide away. The gene calls are TRBV3-1 and TRBJ1-6; TRBD1 is a possible D gene (5 bases). The CDR3 totals 12 residues. Germline loops: CDR1 LGHDT, CDR2 YNNKEL (reference sequence). CDR3 DNA sequence: TGTGCCAGCAGCTTCACGCAGTGGGACCTAAACTTT. Translating gives CASSFTQWDLNF.

The sample holds a few counts of this clonotype. V is TRBV11-2 and J is TRBJ2-5, with D maybe TRBD1 (6 bases). Per germline, CDR1 SGHAT and CDR2 FQNNGV. CDR3 length: 15 amino acids. The CDR3 loop is CASTQGTVTQETQYF. For the CDR3, the DNA is TGTGCTTCGACCCAGGGGACGGTAACCCAAGAGACCCAGTACTTC.

In this sample, this clonotype turned up many times. V and J are TRBV11-2 and TRBJ2-5; D unclear. Trimming left V 1 base short and J 4 bases short, with 10 bases between. This CDR3 has 14 residues. Germline-derived CDR1 and CDR2 are SGHAT and FQNNGV. DNA of the CDR3: TGTGCCAGCAGCTTAGGGCAGGCCAGAGAGACCCAGTACTTC. It codes for CASSLGQARETQYF.

This chain connects TRBV20-1 to TRBJ1-5, with D possibly TRBD1 on 6 matching bases. V lost 6 bases and J lost 5, with 11 bases in between. Germline CDR1 DFQATT, CDR2 SNEGSKA (reference sequence). The CDR3 totals 12 residues. The CDR3 is CSATSGDQPQHF. The DNA for the CDR3 is TGCAGTGCCACCTCAGGGGATCAGCCCCAGCATTTT.

As regards this clonotype: One junction end disagrees with the germline gene, perhaps due to a read error. The chain links TRBV19 to TRBJ2-2; D is perhaps TRBD2 (6 bases). There are 17 residues in the CDR3. Germline lookup yields CDR1 LNHDA and CDR2 SQIVND (reference sequence). The CDR3 DNA reads as TGTGCCAGTAGTTTAGACCCGGGACGGAGGGCGACCGGGGAGCTGTTTTTT. Translating it yields CASSLDPGRRATGELFF.

This clonotype came up a few times. The rearrangement links TRBV19 to TRBJ1-1; possible D gene TRBD1, 5 bases. In germline, CDR1 is LNHDA, CDR2 SQIVND (reference sequence). The CDR3 contains 15 residues. Trimming removed 4 bases at V and 3 bases at J, with 15 bases between. This CDR3 reads CASSTGTGLYTEAFF. The CDR3 region has the DNA TGTGCCAGTAGTACAGGGACGGGGCTCTACACTGAAGCTTTCTTT.

This clonotype was detected a few times. The chain carries TRBV5-1 and TRBJ2-3; 7 nucleotides align to TRBD2. The CDR3 extends over 15 amino acids. The germline CDR1 and CDR2 sequences are SGHRS and YFSETQ. V shed 6 bases and J 1 base; nucleotides not matched to a gene: 8. The CDR3 coding sequence is TGCGCCAGCACCCGGGGGGACCCCCGCACAGATACGCAGTATTTT. Protein: CASTRGDPRTDTQYF.

This clonotype was recorded a few times. The rearrangement links TRBV4-3 to TRBJ2-3; D tentatively reads TRBD1 or TRBD2 (5 bases each). Trimming stripped 0 bases from V and 5 bases from J, with 6 bases between. The germline CDR1 and CDR2 sequences are LGHNA and YSLEER. This CDR3 has 13 residues. The CDR3 here is CASSQERGDTQYF. The CDR3 DNA reads TGCGCCAGCAGCCAAGAGAGGGGAGATACGCAGTATTTT.

The genes are TRBV7-6 and TRBJ2-2, with D perhaps matching TRBD1 or TRBD2 (7 bases each). The CDR3 spans 15 residues. Trimming took off 1 base at V and 6 bases at J, with 12 bases between the two ends. Germline CDR1 and CDR2: SGHVS and FNYEAQ. CDR3 amino acids: CASSLVAGGAGELFF. The DNA for the CDR3 is TGTGCCAGCAGCTTAGTAGCAGGGGGGGCCGGGGAGCTGTTTTTT.

In this sample, this clonotype turned up a few times. The chain links TRBV3-1 to TRBJ1-1, with D hard to call. V was shortened by 0 bases and J by 5 bases, with 10 bases between the two germline ends. The CDR3 runs 14 residues. CDR1 and CDR2 from the germline V gene are LGHDT and YNNKEL (reference sequence). CDR3 in amino acids: CASSQDKVRTEAFF. As DNA, the CDR3 is TGTGCCAGCAGCCAAGATAAGGTCAGGACTGAAGCTTTCTTT.

This clonotype has more than one count but fewer than ten. This chain connects TRBV7-8 to TRBJ2-2; D is unresolved. Deletions cut 5 bases from V and 0 bases from J, with 13 bases between. Per the germline V gene, CDR1 is SGHVS and CDR2 is FQNEAQ. The CDR3 contains 16 residues. The CDR3 is CASSPRRNANTGELFF. The CDR3 DNA follows: TGTGCCAGCAGCCCCAGACGGAACGCGAACACCGGGGAGCTGTTTTTT. The whole variable domain, remainder taken from reference TRBV7-8 and TRBJ2-2, is GAGVSQSPRYKVAKRGQDVALRCDPISGHVSLFWYQQALGQGPEFLTYFQNEAQLDKSGLPSDRFFAERPEGSVSTLKIQRTQQEDSAVYLCASSPRRNANTGELFFGEGSRLTVL.

This clonotype was seen at least ten times. This chain uses TRBV6-5 with TRBJ1-2; no definite D call. Looked up from germline, CDR1 is MNHEY and CDR2 is SVGAGI. This CDR3 region has 14 residues. The V end was cut by 6 bases, the J end by 4 bases, with 15 bases between. The CDR3 here is CASSLSRAPYGYTF. The CDR3 DNA is TGTGCCAGCAGCTTGTCCCGGGCCCCCTATGGCTACACCTTC.

The J gene is TRBJ1-6, the V gene TRBV6-5; D remains ambiguous. Between the trimmed V and J ends, which lost 7 bases and 10 bases, there was a span of 20 bases. The CDR3 spans 15 residues. CDR1 is MNHEY, CDR2 SVGAGI, per germline. Here the CDR3 reads CASTLRAPGGSPLHF. DNA for the CDR3: TGTGCCAGCACCCTAAGAGCGCCGGGCGGATCACCCCTCCACTTT.

V gene TRBV10-3 combines with J gene TRBJ2-6, with D hard to call. This CDR3 is built from 16 residues. V lost 0 bases and J 0 bases, leaving 6 bases between the germline ends. Germline CDR1 ENHRY, CDR2 SYGVKD. The CDR3 coding sequence is TGTGCCATCAGTGAGTCCCGGAGCTCTGGGGCCAACGTCCTGACTTTC. Amino acid sequence: CAISESRSSGANVLTF.

This clonotype was found a few times. The genes are TRBV5-1 and TRBJ2-5, with D tentatively TRBD1 (6 bases). The CDR3 has 14 amino acids. CDR1 is SGHRS, CDR2 YFSETQ, per germline. The V and J ends lost 4 bases and 4 bases respectively, with 14 bases between them. The CDR3 protein is CASSKSDSLETQYF. CDR3 in DNA: TGCGCCAGCAGCAAGTCGGACAGCTTAGAGACCCAGTACTTC.

This clonotype was detected only a few times. The V and J genes are TRBV3-1 and TRBJ2-3; TRBD1 is a possible D gene (6 bases). Per the germline V gene, CDR1 is LGHDT and CDR2 is YNNKEL (reference sequence). V was pared by 5 bases and J by 1 base, with 13 bases between. This CDR3 is 15 amino acids long. The CDR3 DNA reads TGTGCCAGCAGCACACTAGAGGGGGGCACAGATACGCAGTATTTT. Translation gives CASSTLEGGTDTQYF.

This clonotype was picked up a small number of times. CDR3 in DNA: TGTGCCAGCAGCGGACCCCAGGGAGCGGGGGCAGATACGCAGTATTTT. It yields the protein CASSGPQGAGADTQYF. The rearrangement links TRBV9 to TRBJ2-3; 8 nucleotides agree with TRBD2. Germline V gene lookup returns CDR1 SGDLS and CDR2 YYNGEE. CDR3 length equals 16 residues. V shed 3 bases, J shed 4 bases, and the junction held 10 bases outside the gene matches.

In the case of this clonotype: A much bigger clone sits one base away, suggesting this may be a read error. The conserved closing phenylalanine or tryptophan is absent in this CDR3, likely reflecting a read error. The V and J genes are TRBV6-1 and TRBJ1-2, with unresolved D. V was cut by 1 base and J by 8 bases, with 8 bases left in between. Germline CDR1 reads MNHNS; CDR2 reads SASEGT. CDR3 length: 12 residues. CDR3 sequence (DNA): TGTGCCAGCAGTGAAGTCAGGCTCGGCTACACCTTA. It translates to CASSEVRLGYTL.

The sample holds a few counts of this clonotype. The chain is built from TRBV12-3 or TRBV12-4 and TRBJ2-2; D is perhaps TRBD1 or TRBD2 (5 bases each). The CDR3 extends over 16 amino acids. The V gene lost 5 bases and the J gene lost 0 bases, with 13 bases spanning the gap. Written as DNA, the CDR3 is TGTGCCAGCAGTGGCCCCGGGGCAGCGAACACCGGGGAGCTGTTTTTT. This translates into CASSGPGAANTGELFF.

The V gene is TRBV4-2, the J gene TRBJ2-5; TRBD1 or TRBD2 may be the D gene (5 bases each). CDR1 LGHNA and CDR2 YNFKEQ come from the germline V gene. Trimming stripped 4 bases from V and 9 bases from J, with 18 bases between. This CDR3 is built from 14 residues. The CDR3 bases are TGTGCCAGCAGCCCCGAGGGGACGCAGGTGGCCCAGTACTTC. Translated, it gives CASSPEGTQVAQYF.

This clonotype turned up a few times. This chain uses TRBV5-1 with TRBJ2-3; TRBD1 or TRBD2 may be the D gene (5 bases each). This CDR3 contains 15 residues. CDR1 and CDR2 from the germline V gene are SGHRS and YFSETQ. V lost 2 bases and J lost 0, with 10 bases in between. This CDR3 is CASSFTGPSTDTQYF. CDR3 DNA: TGCGCCAGCAGCTTCACGGGACCCAGCACAGATACGCAGTATTTT.